Listed below are T cell receptor beta chains from one sample, sequenced in a study of identical twins. TCRdb reprocessed the 5' RACE reads via MiXCR and lists one record per CDR3 protein. The sample records hundreds of thousands of distinct CDR3 sequences, around a sixth being singletons. These data were likewise used in another study, on T cells expressing NK-cell markers.

The sequenced sample was PBMCs. These receptors originate from a woman between 18 and 29 years old in good health. Each CDR3 is given with its conserved first and last residue. Each record gives: J gene, D gene, clone size, V gene, CDR3 DNA, CDR3 protein. D genes are given only for firm matches. Some rows mark clone size as missing; the rest say once, few, many or name a class of expanded clone.

TRBJ2-5	TRBD1	few	TRBV7-9	TGTGCCAGCAGCTCGACCGGGACAGGGGTGCAAGAGACCCAGTACTTC	CASSSTGTGVQETQYF
TRBJ2-7	-	-	TRBV28	TGTGCCAGCAGACAAAACGTCGGGGCCGAGCAGTACTTC	CASRQNVGAEQYF
TRBJ2-3	-	-	TRBV6-1	TGTGCCAGCAGGACCCCGTGGGGGGGCACAGATACGCAGTATTTT	CASRTPWGGTDTQYF
TRBJ2-1	-	-	TRBV10-3	TGTGCCATCAGTGAAGGGGACGGTGGTGAGCAGTTCTTC	CAISEGDGGEQFF
TRBJ2-6	-	-	TRBV4-2	TGTGCCAGCAGCCAAGAATTCAGGGCGGGGGCCAACGTCCTGACTTTC	CASSQEFRAGANVLTF
TRBJ2-2	-	-	TRBV18	TGTGCCAGCTCACCGTTCCCGGTCGGGGAGCTGTTTTTT	CASSPFPVGELFF
TRBJ1-1	-	-	TRBV6-1	TGTGCCAGCAGCCCTACAGGGAGGGCTGAAGCTTTCTTT	CASSPTGRAEAFF
TRBJ1-2	-	few	TRBV12-3/TRBV12-4	TGTGCCAGCAATTATCGAGGGTCCTATGGCTACACCTTC	CASNYRGSYGYTF
TRBJ2-3	TRBD2	-	TRBV7-2	TGTGCCAGCAGCTTAAGGCCTCCCGGGAGGACAGATACGCAGTATTTT	CASSLRPPGRTDTQYF
TRBJ2-2	-	-	TRBV4-2	TGTGCCAGCAGCCAAGTCAGGTCACGGCCGAACACCGGGGAGCTGTTTTTT	CASSQVRSRPNTGELFF
TRBJ1-5	-	few	TRBV12-3/TRBV12-4	TGTGCCAGCAGTCTCACAGGTGACATTAATCAGCCCCAGCATTTT	CASSLTGDINQPQHF
TRBJ1-1	-	-	TRBV9	TGTGCCAGCAGCGTAGAAGGCAGCCACACTGAAGCTTTCTTT	CASSVEGSHTEAFF
TRBJ2-7	-	few	TRBV12-3/TRBV12-4	TGTGCCAGCAGGGCGCGCGGGGTTTCTTCCGAGCAGTACTTC	CASRARGVSSEQYF
TRBJ2-5	-	few	TRBV3-1	TGTGCCAGCACCGCAATGGGGACCCAAGAGACCCAGTACTTC	CASTAMGTQETQYF
TRBJ2-1	-	many	TRBV27	TGTGCCGCCTCGCAGCGGGCCTACAATGAGCAGTTCTTC	CAASQRAYNEQFF
TRBJ2-1	-	few	TRBV7-3	TGTGCCAGCAGCACTAACGACTACAATGAGCAGTTCTTC	CASSTNDYNEQFF
TRBJ2-7	-	few	TRBV20-1	TGCAGTGCAGTGGGTTCAACAGGGACTTTGTCCTACGAGCAGTACTTC	CSAVGSTGTLSYEQYF
TRBJ2-7	-	-	TRBV12-3/TRBV12-4	TGTGCCAGCAGTTTAACCCCGGGCCCGCCCTCCTACGAGCAGTACTTC	CASSLTPGPPSYEQYF
TRBJ2-5	TRBD1	-	TRBV5-5	TGTGCCAGCGATCAGGGGGTTGGAGAGACCCAGTACTTC	CASDQGVGETQYF
TRBJ2-7	-	few	TRBV20-1	TGCAGTGCTAGGAATCCTTTGAGAAACTCCTACGAGCAGTACTTC	CSARNPLRNSYEQYF
TRBJ1-2	TRBD1	-	TRBV10-3	TGTGCCATCAGTGACCCGGGACAGGGTGGAGGCTACACCTTC	CAISDPGQGGGYTF
TRBJ2-1	TRBD2	few	TRBV2	TGTGCCAGCAGTCCCGGACTAGCGGGAGTAACTTTCTACAATGAGCAGTTCTTC	CASSPGLAGVTFYNEQFF
TRBJ2-7	TRBD1	many	TRBV5-1	TGCGCCAGCAGGGGACAGGCAGTCTACGAGCAGTACTTC	CASRGQAVYEQYF
TRBJ2-1	-	-	TRBV6-5	TGTGCCAGCAGTTATAGAGGCGGTTCACGGGCCAATGAGCAGTTCTTC	CASSYRGGSRANEQFF
TRBJ2-7	-	few	TRBV3-1	TGTGCCAGCAGCCAAGGCGGCCCGAGCTCCTACGAGCAGTACTTC	CASSQGGPSSYEQYF
TRBJ1-3	-	-	TRBV5-1	TGCGCCAGCAGCTTGGACACGGACGGAAACACCATATATTTT	CASSLDTDGNTIYF
TRBJ2-1	-	few	TRBV6-5	TGTGCCAGCAGTTACGGGCGAGGCAACCGAGGGAATGAGCAGTTCTTC	CASSYGRGNRGNEQFF
TRBJ2-1	-	-	TRBV4-2	TGTGCCATCAGCCCGCGGCCCATCGGGCAGTTCTTC	CAISPRPIGQFF
TRBJ2-7	-	-	TRBV4-2	TGTGCCAGCAGCCGAACAGCTATAAATCTCTACGAGCAGTACTTC	CASSRTAINLYEQYF
TRBJ1-1	-	-	TRBV25-1	TGTGCCAGCACGGTCGGGAACACTGAAGCTTTCTTT	CASTVGNTEAFF
TRBJ1-2	-	few	TRBV6-6	TGTGCCAGCGGCTCTAACTATGGCTACACCTTC	CASGSNYGYTF
TRBJ2-3	TRBD1	few	TRBV5-1	TGCGCCAGCAGCTTGACCGGACAGGGAAGCACAGATACGCAGTATTTT	CASSLTGQGSTDTQYF
TRBJ2-2	TRBD1	few	TRBV10-3	TGTGCCATCAGGACCGGACAGGGGGATTCTACCGGGGAGCTGTTTTTT	CAIRTGQGDSTGELFF
TRBJ2-1	TRBD2	many	TRBV6-2/TRBV6-3	TGTGCCAGCAAACAACCGGGACTACACTCCTACAATGAGCAGTTCTTC	CASKQPGLHSYNEQFF
TRBJ2-1	TRBD2	few	TRBV5-6	TGTGCCAGCAGCCAGACTGGCGGGGGGGACAATGAGCAGTTCTTC	CASSQTGGGDNEQFF
TRBJ1-6	-	-	TRBV12-3/TRBV12-4	TGTGCCATCGCGGACAGAGGTGATTCACCCCTCCACTTT	CAIADRGDSPLHF
TRBJ2-1	TRBD2	-	TRBV27	TGTGCCAGCAGTTTATGGAGCGGGAACTACAATGAGCAGTTCTTC	CASSLWSGNYNEQFF
TRBJ2-7	-	-	TRBV7-9	TGTGCCAGCAGCTTAGAAGGCGCTCCCTCCTACGAGCAGTACTTC	CASSLEGAPSYEQYF
TRBJ2-5	-	many	TRBV5-6	TGTGCCAGCAGTTTACCAGGTCAAGAGACCCAGTACTTC	CASSLPGQETQYF
TRBJ2-1	TRBD1	-	TRBV27	TGTGCCAGCAGTGCCGGACAGGGGTACAGGAATGAGCAGTTCTTC	CASSAGQGYRNEQFF
TRBJ2-1	-	-	TRBV27	TGTGCCAGCAGTCCTGGTGGTCGGGGACAAAATGAGCAGTTCTTC	CASSPGGRGQNEQFF
TRBJ2-1	TRBD2	-	TRBV7-9	TGTGCCAGCAGCCCACCGAGGACTAGCGGGAGCGATGAGCAGTTCTTC	CASSPPRTSGSDEQFF
TRBJ2-6	TRBD1	-	TRBV5-1	TGCGCCAGCAGCTCCCACATTGGACAGGGAGCCCCTCGGGGGGCCAACGTCCTGACTTTC	CASSSHIGQGAPRGANVLTF